This paragraph reports one T cell receptor beta chain. The data belong to a study of T cells in localized non-small cell lung cancer. The method was immunoSEQ multiplex PCR; TCRdb's version includes in-frame clones alone and lacks a portion of them. Of about 41,000 clones listed, around 86% are singletons. The CDR3 has 15 residues. Germline CDR1 is SNHLY and CDR2 is FYNNEI. V lost 6 bases, J lost 2 bases, and 14 bases lay in between. V is TRBV2 and J is TRBJ1-5; no clear D gene. Sequencing used peripheral blood, obtained before any cancer treatment. This receptor was taken from a woman aged 18 to 55 with stage III lung adenocarcinoma. CDR3 DNA: TGTGCCAGCAGCTCAACCGTGGGCGGCAATCAGCCCCAGCATTTT. It codes for CASSSTVGGNQPQHF. Looking up the rest from reference TRBV2 and TRBJ1-5 gives the full variable domain: EPEVTQTPSHQVTQMGQEVILRCVPISNHLYFYWYRQILGQKVEFLVSFYNNEISEKSEIFDDQFSVERPDGSNFTLKIRSTKLEDSAMYFCASSSTVGGNQPQHFGDGTRLSIL.